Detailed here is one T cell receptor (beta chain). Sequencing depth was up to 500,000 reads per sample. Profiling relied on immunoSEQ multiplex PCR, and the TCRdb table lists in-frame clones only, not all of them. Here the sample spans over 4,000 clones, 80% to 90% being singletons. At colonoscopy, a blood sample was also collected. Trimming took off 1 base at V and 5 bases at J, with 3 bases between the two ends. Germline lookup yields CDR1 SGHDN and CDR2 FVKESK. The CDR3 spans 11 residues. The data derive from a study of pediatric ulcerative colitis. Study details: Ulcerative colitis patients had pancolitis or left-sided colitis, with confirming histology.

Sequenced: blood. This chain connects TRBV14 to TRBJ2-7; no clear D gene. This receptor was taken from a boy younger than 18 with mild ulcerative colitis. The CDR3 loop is CASSQVNEQYF. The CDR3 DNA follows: TGTGCCAGCAGCCAAGTCAACGAGCAGTACTTC.